This T cell receptor (beta chain) was captured by sequencing in a study of T cell responses to AZD1222 COVID-19 vaccine. Study-wide findings and caveats: Distributed over spike, vaccine-associated CD4 TCRs predominated at 160-218 and 743-854.

Measured with immunoSEQ multiplex PCR; TCRdb has only the in-frame clones, and not every one. The data hold 140,000 to 150,000 clones, with around nine tenths observed a single time. V trimming: 6 bases; J trimming: 4 bases; junction bases outside the gene matches: 8. This CDR3 region has 15 residues. Per the germline V gene, CDR1 is LNHNV and CDR2 is YYDKDF (reference sequence). About this clone: Its specificity is unknown.

V gene TRBV15 combines with J gene TRBJ1-4; 7 nucleotides match TRBD1. Sequences were derived from peripheral blood, sampled on day 0 of MenACWY control vaccination. The TCR sequence derives from an adult in good health. Here the CDR3 DNA reads TGTGCCACCAGAGACCCGGGACAGTTTAATGAAAAACTGTTTTTT. It codes for CATRDPGQFNEKLFF.